This TCR beta chain was profiled in a study of identical twins. General study results and limits: Shared out-of-frame alpha sequences (those common to twins) showed excess low generation probability.

Template switching added a universal primer site; cDNA carried unique molecular identifiers. TCRdb re-analysed the 5' RACE reads in MiXCR, keeping a single row per CDR3 protein. The table has approximately 280,000 distinct CDR3 sequences, about 8.9% seen once. With respect to this clonotype: Its antigen is currently unknown.

Losses at the gene ends were 3 bases for V and 0 bases for J; bases not matched to a gene: 1. This CDR3 comprises 15 residues. In germline, CDR1 is KGHDR, CDR2 SFDVKD. The same sample was also studied in work on yellow fever vaccine responses in identical twins. That source adds: Each twin's T cell response to the vaccine was reported to look partly convergent and partly personalized.

The clonotype originates from a woman aged 18-29 years in good health. Sequencing was carried out using memory (CD45RO+) T cells sorted from blood. J is TRBJ2-1 and V is TRBV24-1; TRBD2 aligns across 7 bases. The CDR3, as DNA: TGTGCCACCAGTGATCTAGCGGTCTCCTACAATGAGCAGTTCTTC. This gives the protein CATSDLAVSYNEQFF.